Listed here are 27 T cell receptor beta chains from one sample, sequenced in a study of Graves' ophthalmopathy and Graves' hyperthyroidism. Amplified material comprised TCR beta CDR3 regions derived from RNA transcripts. First-round RT-PCR with HTBI primers preceded a second-round multiplex PCR. Via MiXCR, TCRdb re-called the multiplex PCR reads, giving one row per CDR3 protein. The sample has about 210,000 distinct CDR3 sequences; roughly 27% are singletons. Sequencing input: peripheral blood. The receptors derive from a middle-aged man with Graves' ophthalmopathy.

This clonotype was detected ten times or more. The rearrangement uses TRBV9 and TRBJ1-6, with D unresolved. Trimming stripped 3 bases from V and 4 bases from J, with 11 bases between. This CDR3 has 15 amino acids. Germline CDR1 is SGDLS and CDR2 is YYNGEE. The CDR3: CASSARTDYNSPLHF. The CDR3 DNA reads TGTGCCAGCAGCGCTCGGACTGATTATAATTCACCCCTCCACTTT. The full variable domain, in which reference TRBV9 and TRBJ1-6 provide the parts outside the CDR3, is DSGVTQTPKHLITATGQRVTLRCSPRSGDLSVYWYQQSLDQGLQFLIQYYNGEERAKGNILERFSAQQFPDLHSELNLSSLELGDSALYFCASSARTDYNSPLHFGNGTRLTVT.

Ten or more counts support this clonotype. V and J are TRBV7-2 and TRBJ1-1, with no clear D. CDR3 length: 13 residues. Between the trimmed V and J ends, which lost 1 base and 5 bases, there was a span of 8 bases. Germline CDR1 SGHTA, CDR2 FQGNSA. The CDR3 spells CASSLEVRTEAFF. The DNA for the CDR3 is TGTGCCAGCAGCTTAGAGGTGAGGACTGAAGCTTTCTTT. Filled out from reference TRBV7-2 and TRBJ1-1, the complete variable domain reads GAGVSQSPSNKVTEKGKDVELRCDPISGHTALYWYRQSLGQGLEFLIYFQGNSAPDKSGLPSDRFSAERTGGSVSTLTIQRTQQEDSAVYLCASSLEVRTEAFFGQGTRLTVV.

This clonotype was counted at least ten times. The CDR3 DNA is TGCAGTGCTACCAGGGCTGGGACTGAAGCTTTCTTT. Protein product: CSATRAGTEAFF. The rearrangement joins TRBV20-1 to TRBJ1-1, with D tentatively TRBD1 (5 bases). CDR3 size: 12 residues. Germline V gives CDR1 DFQATT, CDR2 SNEGSKA (reference sequence). V was shortened by 4 bases and J by 5 bases, with 11 bases between the two germline ends.

V usage is TRBV7-2 and J usage is TRBJ1-1; no clear D. With 1 base removed from V and 0 bases from J, the gap between germline ends came to 9 bases. This CDR3 region has 15 residues. The germline V gene encodes CDR1 SGHTA and CDR2 FQGNSA. DNA for the CDR3: TGTGCCAGCAGCTTAGTAGGCGACATGAACACTGAAGCTTTCTTT. Its translation: CASSLVGDMNTEAFF.

This clonotype has a count of ten or more. The V call is TRBV7-8, the J call TRBJ2-6; 7 bases match TRBD1. Germline V CDR1 and CDR2: SGHVS, FQNEAQ. The CDR3 is 17 residues long. Trimming cost V 5 bases and J 2 bases; bases outside gene matches: 9. This CDR3 is CASSVQGYEAGANVLTF. The CDR3 nucleotides read TGTGCCAGCAGCGTACAGGGGTACGAGGCTGGGGCCAACGTCCTGACTTTC.

This clonotype has at least ten counts. This chain connects TRBV15 to TRBJ1-3; D unresolved. The CDR3 is 17 amino acids. V lost 0 bases to trimming and J lost 1 base, with 13 bases between them. Per germline, CDR1 LNHNV and CDR2 YYDKDF (reference sequence). This CDR3 reads CATSRDYTRGSGNTIYF. CDR3 coding DNA: TGTGCCACCAGCAGAGATTATACTCGCGGTTCTGGAAACACCATATATTTT.

This clonotype has at least ten counts. V usage is TRBV19 and J usage is TRBJ1-5; the D gene is possibly TRBD1 (6 bases). This CDR3 region has 17 residues. Germline values: CDR1 LNHDA, CDR2 SQIVND (reference sequence). V was clipped by 4 bases and J by 2 bases, with 18 bases between them. The DNA of the CDR3 is TGTGCCAGTAGTACAGACAGGAGTACTGGAGGCAATCAGCCCCAGCATTTT. Protein sequence: CASSTDRSTGGNQPQHF. Based on the CDR3 plus reference TRBV19 and TRBJ1-5, the full variable domain is DGGITQSPKYLFRKEGQNVTLSCEQNLNHDAMYWYRQDPGQGLRLIYYSQIVNDFQKGDIAEGYSVSREKKESFPLTVTSAQKNPTAFYLCASSTDRSTGGNQPQHFGDGTRLSIL.

This clonotype was recorded many times. A read error may produce the germline difference seen at one junction end. The chain is built from TRBV6-2 or TRBV6-3 and TRBJ1-3; 9 bases are shared with TRBD1. The CDR3 is made up of 10 amino acids. Germline V gives CDR1 MNHEY, CDR2 SVGEGT. The CDR3 here is CASSKRQGDF. The DNA of the CDR3 is TGTGCCAGCAGTAAACGACAGGGGGATTTT.

There are many counts of this clonotype. This rearrangement joins TRBV27 to TRBJ1-6; D is undetermined. CDR1 and CDR2 from the germline V gene are MNHEY and SMNVEV (reference sequence). The CDR3 length is 15 residues. The V end was cut by 2 bases, the J end by 7 bases, with 12 bases between. CDR3 protein: CASSLEVRSNSPLHF. The CDR3, as DNA: TGTGCCAGCAGTTTAGAGGTCAGGTCGAATTCACCCCTCCACTTT.

This clonotype was seen at least ten times. V is TRBV2 and J is TRBJ2-7; tentatively, D is TRBD1 (6 bases). Germline CDR1 reads SNHLY; CDR2 reads FYNNEI. The CDR3 sequence is 15 residues long. V lost 4 bases and J 5 bases, leaving 18 bases between the germline ends. The CDR3, as DNA: TGTGCCAGCAGTGTACAGGGCCCCCCTATGAACGAGCAGTACTTC. This translates into CASSVQGPPMNEQYF.

This clonotype was detected ten times or more. The chain recombines TRBV6-1 with TRBJ2-7, with 8 bases fitting TRBD1. The ends lost 4 bases at V and 5 bases at J; junction bases unmatched: 7. Germline loops: CDR1 MNHNS, CDR2 SASEGT. The CDR3 runs to 14 residues. The CDR3 sequence is CASSGSRTGHEQYF. The CDR3 nucleotides are TGTGCCAGCAGTGGAAGCAGGACAGGGCACGAGCAGTACTTC.

This clonotype was seen more than once but under ten times. V gene TRBV6-5 combines with J gene TRBJ1-1; 7 positions agree with TRBD1. The CDR3 runs 16 residues. The V and J ends lost 4 bases and 12 bases, in that order; junction bases with no gene match: 20. Germline V gene sequence: CDR1 MNHEY, CDR2 SVGAGI. In nucleotides, the CDR3 is TGTGCCAGCAGTTCTAATCGCCGACAGGGCGCTACCCTGCCTTTCTTT. This codes for CASSSNRRQGATLPFF.

Many counts were recorded for this clonotype. The chain employs TRBV7-8 and TRBJ2-7; 7 nucleotides line up with TRBD2. In germline, CDR1 is SGHVS, CDR2 FQNEAQ. This CDR3 contains 15 residues. Losses at the gene ends were 0 bases for V and 4 bases for J; bases not matched to a gene: 6. The CDR3 sequence is CASSLAGGYIYEQYF. For the CDR3, the DNA is TGTGCCAGCAGCTTAGCGGGAGGGTACATATACGAGCAGTACTTC.

This chain connects TRBV12-3 or TRBV12-4 to TRBJ2-5; D ambiguous. Trimming cost V 7 bases and J 2 bases, with 11 bases left between them. This CDR3 region has 13 residues. This CDR3 is CASTEGRQETQYF. The CDR3 DNA is TGTGCCAGCACGGAAGGACGTCAAGAGACCCAGTACTTC.

V usage is TRBV4-1 and J usage is TRBJ2-7; D is possibly TRBD2 (5 bases). Trimming left V 0 bases short and J 6 bases short, with 12 bases between. Germline V lookup: CDR1 MGHRA, CDR2 YSYEKL. This CDR3 contains 14 residues. CDR3 sequence (DNA): TGCGCCAGCAGCCAAGATAAATCGGGGAGCGAGCAGTACTTC. Translating it yields CASSQDKSGSEQYF.

The rearrangement links TRBV7-2 to TRBJ2-5; no firm D call. The CDR3 contains 14 residues. Trimming pared 0 bases from V and 4 bases from J, leaving 9 bases between. Germline loops: CDR1 SGHTA, CDR2 FQGNSA. CDR3 nucleotides: TGTGCCAGCAGCTTAGCATTAACCGGAGAGACCCAGTACTTC. This gives the protein CASSLALTGETQYF. Using reference TRBV7-2 and TRBJ2-5 for the parts outside the CDR3, the full variable domain is GAGVSQSPSNKVTEKGKDVELRCDPISGHTALYWYRQSLGQGLEFLIYFQGNSAPDKSGLPSDRFSAERTGGSVSTLTIQRTQQEDSAVYLCASSLALTGETQYFGPGTRLLVL.

This clonotype was counted many times. This rearrangement joins TRBV14 to TRBJ1-1; D unresolved. Germline V gene lookup returns CDR1 SGHDN and CDR2 FVKESK. The CDR3 has 15 amino acids. V lost 4 bases to trimming and J lost 0 bases, with 12 bases between them. The CDR3 loop is CASSRLIGVNTEAFF. The CDR3 DNA reads as TGTGCCAGCAGCCGGTTGATTGGGGTGAACACTGAAGCTTTCTTT.

This clonotype occurred many times. The chain joins TRBV7-2 to TRBJ2-2; D unresolved. Deletions cut 5 bases from V and 5 bases from J, with 12 bases between. The CDR3 is made up of 14 amino acids. Germline-derived CDR1 and CDR2 are SGHTA and FQGNSA. CDR3 region: CASSPEFITGELFF. DNA of the CDR3: TGTGCCAGCAGCCCCGAGTTTATTACCGGGGAGCTGTTTTTT.

The genes are TRBV6-2 or TRBV6-3 and TRBJ2-5; TRBD2 matches at 13 bases. V shed 5 bases, J shed 9 bases, and the junction held 9 bases outside the gene matches. CDR3 length: 15 residues. Germline loops: CDR1 MNHEY, CDR2 SVGEGT. CDR3 sequence (DNA): TGTGCCAGCAGTCCTGGACTAGCGGGAGTGATGGCCCAGTACTTC. The encoded protein is CASSPGLAGVMAQYF.

This clonotype occurred many times. The V gene is TRBV18, the J gene TRBJ2-7; D perhaps matches TRBD1 (6 bases). Trimming left V 4 bases short and J 5 bases short, with 18 bases between. This CDR3 is 15 amino acids long. Germline assignment: CDR1 KGHSH and CDR2 LQKENI. The CDR3 loop reads CASSLRAGEWDEQYF. The CDR3 region has the DNA TGTGCCAGCTCACTCCGGGCAGGGGAGTGGGACGAGCAGTACTTC.

This clonotype was seen at least ten times. The rearrangement links TRBV7-8 to TRBJ2-5, with D unresolved. The CDR3 spans 14 residues. Germline CDR1 and CDR2: SGHVS and FQNEAQ. V was shortened by 4 bases and J by 0 bases, with 9 bases between the two germline ends. CDR3 amino acids: CASSSQTYQETQYF. The DNA of the CDR3 is TGTGCCAGCAGCTCACAGACGTACCAAGAGACCCAGTACTTC.

This clonotype was observed at least ten times. The J gene is TRBJ2-5, the V gene TRBV3-1; D possibly corresponds to TRBD2 (6 bases). The germline gives CDR1 LGHDT, CDR2 YNNKEL (reference sequence). Trimming left V 2 bases short and J 4 bases short, with 11 bases between. The CDR3 covers 14 residues. The CDR3 nucleotides read TGTGCCAGCAGCCAACTAGCGCAGGGAGAGACCCAGTACTTC. It codes for CASSQLAQGETQYF.

The V gene is TRBV6-1, the J gene TRBJ2-7; 7 bases agree with TRBD2. Germline lookup yields CDR1 MNHNS and CDR2 SASEGT. The trim removed 6 bases at V and 6 bases at J, leaving 8 bases unmatched. The CDR3 length is 13 residues. Here the CDR3 reads CASRPTSEGEQYF. The DNA of the CDR3 is TGTGCCAGCAGGCCTACTAGCGAGGGCGAGCAGTACTTC.

The chain combines TRBV7-2 with TRBJ2-7; D gene uncertain. The CDR3 totals 12 residues. Germline V gene data show CDR1 as SGHTA and CDR2 as FQGNSA. Trimming removed 4 bases at V and 2 bases at J, with 6 bases between. The CDR3, as DNA: TGTGCCAGCAGCTCAGCAGCCTACGAGCAGTACTTC. This encodes CASSSAAYEQYF.

This clonotype has at least ten counts. V gene TRBV6-2 or TRBV6-3 combines with J gene TRBJ1-5, with TRBD1 as a possible D gene (5 bases). V lost 4 bases to trimming and J lost 2 bases, with 9 bases between them. The CDR3 contains 14 residues. CDR1 is MNHEY and CDR2 is SVGEGT in the germline V gene. The CDR3 here is CASSWGGGNQPQHF. The CDR3 bases are TGTGCCAGCAGTTGGGGGGGAGGCAATCAGCCCCAGCATTTT.

V and J are TRBV7-8 and TRBJ2-7; 8 nucleotides align to TRBD1. The germline V gene encodes CDR1 SGHVS and CDR2 FQNEAQ. This CDR3 is 16 amino acids long. The V segment lost 3 bases and the J segment 7 bases; nucleotides outside the gene matches: 14. The CDR3 coding sequence is TGTGCCAGCAGCTTTCCCCCAAGGACAGGGCCATCTGAGCAGTACTTC. Amino acid sequence: CASSFPPRTGPSEQYF.

This clonotype was seen ten or more times. V is TRBV13 and J is TRBJ2-7; 12 nucleotides agree with TRBD2. CDR3 length equals 16 residues. V trimming: 4 bases; J trimming: 2 bases; junction bases outside the gene matches: 6. The germline gives CDR1 PRHDT, CDR2 FYEKMQ (reference sequence). CDR3 loop: CASSSRRLAGAYEQYF. In nucleotides, the CDR3 is TGTGCCAGCAGCTCGCGACGACTAGCGGGGGCCTACGAGCAGTACTTC.